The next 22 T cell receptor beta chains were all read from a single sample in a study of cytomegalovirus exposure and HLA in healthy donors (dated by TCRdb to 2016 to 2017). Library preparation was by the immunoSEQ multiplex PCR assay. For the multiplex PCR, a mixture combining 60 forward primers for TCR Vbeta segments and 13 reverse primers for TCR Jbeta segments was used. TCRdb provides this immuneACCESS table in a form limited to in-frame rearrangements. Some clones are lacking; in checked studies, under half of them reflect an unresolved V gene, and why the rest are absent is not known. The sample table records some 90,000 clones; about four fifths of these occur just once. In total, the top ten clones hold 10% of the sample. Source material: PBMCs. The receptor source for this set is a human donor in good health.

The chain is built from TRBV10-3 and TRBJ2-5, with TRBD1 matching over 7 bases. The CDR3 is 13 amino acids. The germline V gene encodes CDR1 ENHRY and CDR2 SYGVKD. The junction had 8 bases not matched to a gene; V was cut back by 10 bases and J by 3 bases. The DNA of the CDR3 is TGTGCCACCCCTGACAGGGCTAAAGAGACCCAGTACTTC. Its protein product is CATPDRAKETQYF.

The CDR3 protein is CASSEGGGAYEQYF. In DNA form, the CDR3 reads TGTGCCAGCAGTGAAGGGGGCGGAGCCTACGAGCAGTACTTC. This sequence joins TRBV25-1 and TRBJ2-7; tentatively, D is TRBD1 (6 bases). Germline V lookup: CDR1 MGHDK, CDR2 SYGVNS. V was clipped by 2 bases and J by 2 bases, with 10 bases between them. The CDR3 runs to 14 residues.

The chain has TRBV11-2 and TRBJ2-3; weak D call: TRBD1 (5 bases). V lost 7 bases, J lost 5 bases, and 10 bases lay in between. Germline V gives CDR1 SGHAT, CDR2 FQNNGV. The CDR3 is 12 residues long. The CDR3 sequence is CASTLRGDTQYF. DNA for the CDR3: TGTGCCAGCACCCTTAGGGGAGATACGCAGTATTTT.

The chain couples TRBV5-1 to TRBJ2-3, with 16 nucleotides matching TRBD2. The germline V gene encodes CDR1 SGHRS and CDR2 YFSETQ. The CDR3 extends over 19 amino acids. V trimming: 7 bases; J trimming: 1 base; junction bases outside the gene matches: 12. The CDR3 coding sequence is TGCGCCAGCTATAGAGGAGTTGGGACTAGCGGGGGGGGCACAGATACGCAGTATTTT. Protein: CASYRGVGTSGGGTDTQYF. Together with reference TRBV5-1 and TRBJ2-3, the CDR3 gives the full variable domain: KAGVTQTPRYLIKTRGQQVTLSCSPISGHRSVSWYQQTPGQGLQFLFEYFSETQRNKGNFPGRFSGRQFSNSRSEMNVSTLELGDSALYLCASYRGVGTSGGGTDTQYFGPGTRLTVL.

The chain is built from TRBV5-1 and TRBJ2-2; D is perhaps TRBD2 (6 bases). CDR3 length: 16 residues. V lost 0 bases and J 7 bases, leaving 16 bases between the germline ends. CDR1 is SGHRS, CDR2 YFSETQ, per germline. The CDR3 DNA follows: TGCGCCAGCAGCTTGGTCCCGCGGGGCCGCCACGGGGAGCTGTTTTTT. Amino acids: CASSLVPRGRHGELFF.

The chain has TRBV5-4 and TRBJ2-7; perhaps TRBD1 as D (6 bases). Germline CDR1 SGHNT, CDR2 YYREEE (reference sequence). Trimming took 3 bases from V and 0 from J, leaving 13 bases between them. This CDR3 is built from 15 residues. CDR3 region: CASSSRQESSYEQYF. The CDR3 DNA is TGTGCCAGCAGCTCCCGACAGGAGAGCTCCTACGAGCAGTACTTC.

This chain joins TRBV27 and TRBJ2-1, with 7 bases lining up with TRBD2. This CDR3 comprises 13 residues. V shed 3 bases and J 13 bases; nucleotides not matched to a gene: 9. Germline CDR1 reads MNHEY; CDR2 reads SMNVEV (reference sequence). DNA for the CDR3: TGTGCCAGCAGTTTTGTAGTAGGACTAGACCAGTTCTTC. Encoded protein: CASSFVVGLDQFF.

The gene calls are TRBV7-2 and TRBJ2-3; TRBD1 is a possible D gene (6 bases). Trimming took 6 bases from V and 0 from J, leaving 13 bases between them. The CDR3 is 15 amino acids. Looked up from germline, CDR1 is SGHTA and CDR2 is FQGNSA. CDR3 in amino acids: CASSWTGTSTDTQYF. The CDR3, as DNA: TGTGCCAGCAGTTGGACGGGGACAAGCACAGATACGCAGTATTTT.

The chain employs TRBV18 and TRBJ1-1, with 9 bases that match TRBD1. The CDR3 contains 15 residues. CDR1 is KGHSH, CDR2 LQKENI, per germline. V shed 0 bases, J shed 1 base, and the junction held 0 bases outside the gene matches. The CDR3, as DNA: TGTGCCAGCTCACCACCGGACAGGGGGAACACTGAAGCTTTCTTT. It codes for CASSPPDRGNTEAFF.

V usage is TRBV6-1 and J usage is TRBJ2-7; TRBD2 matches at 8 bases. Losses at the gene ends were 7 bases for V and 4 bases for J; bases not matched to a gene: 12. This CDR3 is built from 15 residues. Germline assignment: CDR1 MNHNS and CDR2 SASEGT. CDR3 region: CASTGGTRERYEQYF. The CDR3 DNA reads TGTGCCAGCACCGGGGGGACTAGGGAGAGATACGAGCAGTACTTC.

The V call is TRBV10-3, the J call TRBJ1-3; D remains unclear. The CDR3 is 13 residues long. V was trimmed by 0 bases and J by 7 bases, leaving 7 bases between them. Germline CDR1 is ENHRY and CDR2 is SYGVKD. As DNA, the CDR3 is TGTGCCATCAGTGAGTCCACCAGGAACACCATATATTTT. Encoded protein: CAISESTRNTIYF.

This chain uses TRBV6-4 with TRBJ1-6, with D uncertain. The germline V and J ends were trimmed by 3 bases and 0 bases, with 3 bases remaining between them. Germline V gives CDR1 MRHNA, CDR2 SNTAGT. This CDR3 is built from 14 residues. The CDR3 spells CASSESSYNSPLHF. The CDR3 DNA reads TGTGCCAGCAGTGAGAGCTCCTATAATTCACCCCTCCACTTT.

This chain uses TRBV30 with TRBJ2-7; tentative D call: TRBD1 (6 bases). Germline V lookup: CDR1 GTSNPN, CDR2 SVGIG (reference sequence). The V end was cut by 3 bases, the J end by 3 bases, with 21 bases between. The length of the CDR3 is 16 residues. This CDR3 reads CAWRGQWGKGNYEQYF. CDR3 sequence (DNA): TGTGCCTGGAGAGGACAGTGGGGCAAGGGAAACTACGAGCAGTACTTC.

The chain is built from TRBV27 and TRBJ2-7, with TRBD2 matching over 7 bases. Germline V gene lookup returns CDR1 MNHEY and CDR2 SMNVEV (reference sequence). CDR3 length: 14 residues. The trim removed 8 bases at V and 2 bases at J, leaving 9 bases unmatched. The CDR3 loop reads CASSQVGGTYEQYF. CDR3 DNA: TGTGCCAGCTCCCAGGTGGGGGGGACCTACGAGCAGTACTTC.

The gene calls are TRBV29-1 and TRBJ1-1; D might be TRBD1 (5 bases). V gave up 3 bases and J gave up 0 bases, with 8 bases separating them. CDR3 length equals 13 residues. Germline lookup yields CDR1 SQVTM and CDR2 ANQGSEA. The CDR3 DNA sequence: TGCAGCGTTGATGACAGTATGAACACTGAAGCTTTCTTT. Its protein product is CSVDDSMNTEAFF.

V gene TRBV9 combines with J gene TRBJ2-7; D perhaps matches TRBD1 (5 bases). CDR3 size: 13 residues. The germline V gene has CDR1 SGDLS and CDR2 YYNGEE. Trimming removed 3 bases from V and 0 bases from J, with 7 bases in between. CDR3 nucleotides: TGTGCCAGCAGCGGGACACACTCCTACGAGCAGTACTTC. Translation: CASSGTHSYEQYF.

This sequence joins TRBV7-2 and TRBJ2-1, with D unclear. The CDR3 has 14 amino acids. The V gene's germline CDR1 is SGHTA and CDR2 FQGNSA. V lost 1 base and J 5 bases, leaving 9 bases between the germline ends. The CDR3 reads CASSLVVENNEQFF. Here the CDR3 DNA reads TGTGCCAGCAGCTTAGTTGTAGAAAACAATGAGCAGTTCTTC.

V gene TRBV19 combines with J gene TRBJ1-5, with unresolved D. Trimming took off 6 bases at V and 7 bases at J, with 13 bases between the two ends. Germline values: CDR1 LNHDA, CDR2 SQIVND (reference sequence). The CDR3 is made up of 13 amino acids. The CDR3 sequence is CASSTQAGQPQHF. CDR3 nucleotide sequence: TGTGCCAGTAGCACCCAAGCGGGACAGCCCCAGCATTTT.

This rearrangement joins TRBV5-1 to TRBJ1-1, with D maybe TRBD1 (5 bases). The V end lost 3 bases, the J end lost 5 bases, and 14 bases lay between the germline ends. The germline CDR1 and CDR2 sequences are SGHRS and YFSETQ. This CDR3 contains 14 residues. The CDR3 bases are TGCGCCAGCAGCTCTTCAGGGATGACGACTGAAGCTTTCTTT. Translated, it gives CASSSSGMTTEAFF.

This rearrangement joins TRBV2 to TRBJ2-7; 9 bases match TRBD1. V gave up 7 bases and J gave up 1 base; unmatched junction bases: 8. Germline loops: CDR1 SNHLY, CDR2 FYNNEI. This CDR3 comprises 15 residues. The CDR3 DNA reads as TGTGCCAGCACCGAACAGGGGACAGGGTCCTACGAGCAGTACTTC. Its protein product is CASTEQGTGSYEQYF.

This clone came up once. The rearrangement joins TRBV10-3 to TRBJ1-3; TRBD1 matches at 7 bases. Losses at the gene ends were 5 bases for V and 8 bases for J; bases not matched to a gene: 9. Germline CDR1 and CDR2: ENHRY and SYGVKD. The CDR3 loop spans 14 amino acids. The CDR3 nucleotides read TGTGCCATCAGTTTAACAGGGGAAGCAGACACCATATATTTT. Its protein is CAISLTGEADTIYF.

The CDR3 DNA follows: TGCGCCAGCAGCCAAGTCGGGACTAGCGGGAGCTACGAGCAGTACTTC. It is translated as CASSQVGTSGSYEQYF. V and J are TRBV4-1 and TRBJ2-7; TRBD2 matches 14 bases. The V segment lost 1 base and the J segment 3 bases; nucleotides outside the gene matches: 2. CDR3 length: 16 residues. CDR1 and CDR2 (germline): MGHRA, YSYEKL.